This T cell receptor beta chain appears in the sequencing data of a study of CD8 T cells in ankylosing spondylitis. Trimming cost V 0 bases and J 2 bases; bases outside gene matches: 6. This CDR3 is built from 16 residues. Germline V gene sequence: CDR1 SGDLS, CDR2 YYNGEE. This clonotype appeared many times. Antigen unknown. TCRdb ran MiXCR on the 5' RACE reads and lists one entry per CDR3 protein. Among about 39,000 distinct CDR3 sequences listed, around 3% were seen once. Study results and limitations: A CD8+ phenotype characterized the disease-linked clones, which were relatively rare in peripheral blood. There was reportedly significant enrichment of clones that were disease-linked in matched ankylosing spondylitis synovial fluid. Characteristic, it appeared, of ankylosing spondylitis blood was a TCR beta motif of eight highly homologous variants.

The sequence was obtained from a male donor with ankylosing spondylitis or in good health (not recorded which). The chain carries TRBV9 and TRBJ2-3; 7 nucleotides agree with TRBD2. Material: blood, either unsorted or a sorted T cell fraction (not recorded which). CDR3 nucleotide sequence: TGTGCCAGCAGCGTAGCGCCTAGCGGCCTCACAGATACGCAGTATTTT. This gives the protein CASSVAPSGLTDTQYF.